This T cell receptor (beta chain) was recovered during a study of shared clonotypes between healthy human individuals. The germline V gene encodes CDR1 SQVTM and CDR2 ANQGSEA. This CDR3 is 14 amino acids long. V was trimmed by 6 bases and J by 1 base, leaving 15 bases between them. Assay execution proceeded at the deep level. Each sorted subset replicate got 200 ng genomic DNA, 25,000 to 35,000 genomes. Sequencing used immunoSEQ multiplex PCR; TCRdb keeps in-frame clones, though not all of them. The table shows more than 1,200,000 clones, with 98% to 99% occurring only once. CD4+ cells underwent separation, giving CD45RA+ naive and CD45RA-negative memory subsets. In this sample, this clone turned up once.

This TCR came from a man aged 25-45 years in good health. Input material: naive CD4+ T cells sorted from blood. Stated subset: CD45RA+ positively selected. The chain links TRBV29-1 to TRBJ1-1; the D is unclear. CDR3 loop: CSVRIRSTNTEAFF. CDR3 coding DNA: TGCAGCGTAAGAATCAGGAGTACGAACACTGAAGCTTTCTTT. The full variable domain, with the rest looked up from reference TRBV29-1 and TRBJ1-1, is SAVISQKPSRDICQRGTSLTIQCQVDSQVTMMFWYRQQPGQSLTLIATANQGSEATYESGFVIDKFPISRPNLTFSTLTVSNMSPEDSSIYLCSVRIRSTNTEAFFGQGTRLTVV.